This TCR beta chain originates from a study of blood T cell repertoires in COVID-19. Study-level information: Whether acute or convalescent, the COVID-19 samples came from the United States, Italy and Spain.

The CDR3 is 12 residues long. Looked up from germline, CDR1 is SQVTM and CDR2 is ANQGSEA. Original processing notes: Estimated nucleated cell counts came from reference gene primer amplification. Repertoires were generated with immunoSEQ multiplex PCR, while TCRdb's copy carries only in-frame clones and drops some. V, J and clone size were drawn from that table, and D and trimming were deduced from the DNA. The sample shows about 41,000 clones, 65% to 85% of them seen only once. This clonotype originated in a man in his forties with active or convalescent COVID-19. The sample consisted of peripheral blood. The gene calls are TRBV29-1 and TRBJ2-5; 8 bases match TRBD1. CDR3 loop: CTDGQGPATQYF. The CDR3 nucleotides are TGCACTGATGGACAGGGACCCGCGACCCAGTACTTC.